This paragraph covers one T cell receptor beta chain sequence. Its antigen is still unknown. CDR3 length: 13 amino acids. Trimming cost V 1 base and J 1 base, with 8 bases left between them. CDR1 SQVTM and CDR2 ANQGSEA come from the germline V gene. Using its own MiXCR run on the 5' RACE reads, TCRdb lists one record per CDR3 protein. The sample holds around 230,000 distinct CDR3 sequences, 8% to 9% seen once. This entry is derived from a study of CD8 T cells in ankylosing spondylitis. Study-wide points: Disease-linked clones were found to be CD8+ and relatively rare in peripheral blood. Significant enrichment of disease-linked clones was reportedly seen in matched ankylosing spondylitis synovial fluid.

The sequencing sample was made of blood, either unsorted or a sorted T cell fraction (not recorded which). The gene calls are TRBV29-1 and TRBJ2-7; D gene unclear. This clonotype originated in a female donor with ankylosing spondylitis or in good health (not recorded which). The chain's CDR3 is CSVEVRASYEQYF. CDR3 in DNA: TGCAGCGTTGAAGTTCGAGCATCCTACGAGCAGTACTTC.